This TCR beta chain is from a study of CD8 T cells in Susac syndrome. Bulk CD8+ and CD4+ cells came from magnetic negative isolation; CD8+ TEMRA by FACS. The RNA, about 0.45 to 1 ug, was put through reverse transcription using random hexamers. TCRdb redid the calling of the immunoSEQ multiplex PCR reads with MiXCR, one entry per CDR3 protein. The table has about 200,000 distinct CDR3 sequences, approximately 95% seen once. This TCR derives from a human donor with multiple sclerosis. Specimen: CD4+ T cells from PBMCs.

The CDR3 DNA is TGCGCCAGCAGCGGGCTCGACCCCCAAGAGACCCAGTACTTC. Translation: CASSGLDPQETQYF. The rearrangement uses TRBV5-1 and TRBJ2-5, with D unclear. Germline lookup yields CDR1 SGHRS and CDR2 YFSETQ. The CDR3 spans 14 residues. V lost 4 bases, J lost 1 base, and 11 bases lay in between.